The next 12 T cell receptor beta chains were all read from a single sample in a study of blood T cell repertoires in COVID-19. The assay was immunoSEQ multiplex PCR, and TCRdb's table has in-frame clones only and misses some. The sample gives some 87,000 clones, about 90% of which show up once; 15% to 20% is in the top ten. Sequencing was carried out using peripheral blood. The receptors come from a human donor in a cohort sampled during active COVID-19.

The V gene is TRBV12-3 or TRBV12-4, the J gene TRBJ1-1; weak D call: TRBD1 (5 bases). This CDR3 has 13 residues. V shed 2 bases and J shed 5 bases, with 9 bases lying between them. The CDR3 sequence: CASSLQGRTEAFF. Here the CDR3 DNA reads TGTGCCAGCAGTTTACAGGGTCGGACTGAAGCTTTCTTT.

V usage is TRBV19 and J usage is TRBJ1-4; TRBD1 aligns across 7 bases. Unmatched junction bases numbered 11, after V lost 6 bases and J lost 10 bases. Germline V lookup: CDR1 LNHDA, CDR2 SQIVND (reference sequence). The CDR3 has 14 residues. CDR3 protein: CASSLSWQGGKLFF. The CDR3 DNA follows: TGTGCCAGTAGCCTTTCCTGGCAGGGGGGAAAACTGTTTTTT.

The chain recombines TRBV30 with TRBJ2-1; possibly TRBD2 for D (5 bases). The V gene lost 2 bases and the J gene lost 4 bases, with 9 bases spanning the gap. The germline V gene has CDR1 GTSNPN and CDR2 SVGIG (reference sequence). This CDR3 is 13 amino acids long. CDR3 nucleotides: TGTGCCTGGAGTAGCGGTAGATACAATGAGCAGTTCTTC. This sequence encodes CAWSSGRYNEQFF.

This rearrangement joins TRBV7-8 to TRBJ2-3; 10 nucleotides agree with TRBD2. V shed 0 bases, J shed 6 bases, and the junction held 6 bases outside the gene matches. There are 16 residues in the CDR3. In germline, CDR1 is SGHVS, CDR2 FQNEAQ. DNA for the CDR3: TGTGCCAGCAGCTTAGCCGTAGCGGGGGGCTTCGATACGCAGTATTTT. Translating it yields CASSLAVAGGFDTQYF.

The chain carries TRBV27 and TRBJ2-7; 9 nucleotides agree with TRBD1. Germline trimming cut 6 bases from V and 6 bases from J; bases unmatched to any gene: 3. The CDR3 sequence is 12 residues long. Germline CDR1 reads MNHEY; CDR2 reads SMNVEV (reference sequence). The DNA for the CDR3 is TGTGCCAGCAGCGGGACAGGGAGCGAGCAGTACTTC. It is translated as CASSGTGSEQYF.

This clone was detected once. The chain links TRBV30 to TRBJ2-2, with a tentative D call TRBD1 (5 bases). V was trimmed by 0 bases and J by 2 bases, leaving 13 bases between them. Germline CDR1 GTSNPN, CDR2 SVGIG (reference sequence). The CDR3 spans 16 residues. Here the CDR3 reads CAWSVVRQPNTGELFF. The CDR3, as DNA: TGTGCCTGGAGTGTCGTTCGACAGCCTAACACCGGGGAGCTGTTTTTT.

V is TRBV12-3 or TRBV12-4 and J is TRBJ1-1; no definite D call. Trimming stripped 2 bases from V and 4 bases from J, with 8 bases between. The CDR3 contains 13 residues. CDR3 bases: TGTGCCAGCAGTTTAAGGCGGGCCACTGAAGCTTTCTTT. As protein: CASSLRRATEAFF.

V gene TRBV6-4 combines with J gene TRBJ2-1; 7 bases fit TRBD1. CDR1 is MRHNA and CDR2 is SNTAGT in the germline V gene. V lost 2 bases, J lost 5 bases, and 6 bases stayed unmatched. This CDR3 has 15 residues. For the CDR3, the DNA is TGTGCCAGCAGTGACGGCAGGGGGTTCGACAATGAGCAGTTCTTC. It specifies CASSDGRGFDNEQFF.

The rearrangement uses TRBV5-6 and TRBJ2-1; 10 bases are shared with TRBD2. The V gene end was trimmed by 0 bases and the J gene end by 8 bases; junction bases not matched to a gene: 8. The CDR3 is 16 amino acids. Germline values: CDR1 SGHDT, CDR2 YYEEEE. Written as DNA, the CDR3 is TGTGCCAGCAGCTTGGCCGAAGTAGCGGGGGGCTATGAGCAGTTCTTC. Protein product: CASSLAEVAGGYEQFF.

This chain uses TRBV4-2 with TRBJ2-7; 8 nucleotides match TRBD1. CDR3 size: 15 residues. CDR1 and CDR2 (germline): LGHNA, YNFKEQ. V trimming: 0 bases; J trimming: 2 bases; junction bases outside the gene matches: 3. CDR3 amino acids: CASSQETGAAYEQYF. The CDR3 DNA sequence: TGTGCCAGCAGCCAAGAGACAGGGGCGGCCTACGAGCAGTACTTC.

J is TRBJ1-6 and V is TRBV6-2 or TRBV6-3, with D tentatively TRBD1 (6 bases). The CDR3 runs to 16 residues. CDR1 is MNHEY and CDR2 is SVGEGT in the germline V gene. V lost 2 bases, J lost 4 bases, and 12 bases lay in between. The CDR3 DNA is TGTGCCAGCAGTTACCGGGACACATTGTATAATTCACCCCTCCACTTT. Residues: CASSYRDTLYNSPLHF.

The chain employs TRBV9 and TRBJ2-1, with 13 bases fitting TRBD2. J lost 12 bases, V lost 4 bases, and 7 bases had no gene match. CDR3 length: 14 amino acids. Germline lookup yields CDR1 SGDLS and CDR2 YYNGEE. Written as DNA, the CDR3 is TGTGCCAGCAGCCTACTAGCGGGGGGGCTGGGGCAGTTCTTC. Residues: CASSLLAGGLGQFF.